One and the same sample provided the 21 T cell receptor beta chains below, sequenced in a study of T cells in Graves' hyperthyroidism and ophthalmopathy. The investigators amplified TCR beta CDR3 regions from RNA transcripts. First-round RT-PCR with HTBI primers amplified the TCR CDR3 region. Using its own MiXCR run on the multiplex PCR reads, TCRdb lists one record per CDR3 protein. The sample consists of hundreds of thousands of distinct CDR3 sequences, more than 12% of them appearing once. Sequencing was done on a sample of blood. The receptors were sampled from a woman in her 30s with Graves' hyperthyroidism.

In this sample, this clonotype turned up many times. This chain uses TRBV28 with TRBJ1-4; D not resolved. This CDR3 has 16 amino acids. With 4 bases removed from V and 8 bases from J, the gap between germline ends came to 20 bases. Germline CDR1 reads MDHEN; CDR2 reads SYDVKM. The CDR3 reads CASSSELKTVREKLFF. The CDR3 DNA reads as TGTGCCAGCAGTTCGGAATTGAAGACCGTGAGGGAAAAACTGTTTTTT.

This clonotype showed up just a few times. The gene calls are TRBV24-1 and TRBJ2-1; 7 bases fit TRBD1. Germline-derived CDR1 and CDR2 are KGHDR and SFDVKD. The CDR3 is made up of 15 amino acids. The V segment lost 7 bases and the J segment 7 bases; nucleotides outside the gene matches: 12. CDR3 residues: CATRAPPTGKNEQFF. The CDR3 nucleotides are TGTGCCACCAGGGCCCCCCCGACAGGGAAGAATGAGCAGTTCTTC.

This clonotype was counted ten times or more. The V and J genes are TRBV5-1 and TRBJ2-1, with D perhaps TRBD2 (5 bases). The germline V gene encodes CDR1 SGHRS and CDR2 YFSETQ. The CDR3 length is 15 residues. V was trimmed by 0 bases and J by 8 bases, leaving 15 bases between them. The CDR3: CASSLAGGEWDEQFF. CDR3 sequence (DNA): TGCGCCAGCAGCTTGGCCGGAGGAGAATGGGATGAGCAGTTCTTC.

This clonotype was recorded at least ten times. V and J are TRBV13 and TRBJ1-2; D is uncertain. Germline CDR1 and CDR2: PRHDT and FYEKMQ (reference sequence). Trimming took off 2 bases at V and 4 bases at J, with 8 bases between the two ends. The CDR3 consists of 13 residues. The CDR3 region has the DNA TGTGCCAGCAGCTTACAGGAGAGCTATGGCTACACCTTC. It translates to CASSLQESYGYTF.

The chain uses TRBV6-1 and TRBJ1-1; 8 positions agree with TRBD1. This CDR3 has 14 amino acids. V shed 6 bases, J shed 1 base, and the junction held 4 bases outside the gene matches. Germline CDR1 reads MNHNS; CDR2 reads SASEGT. CDR3 nucleotide sequence: TGTGCCAGCAGGGGAGGACAGGGGAACACTGAAGCTTTCTTT. Its protein is CASRGGQGNTEAFF.

The V gene is TRBV28, the J gene TRBJ1-1; D is unclear. Germline V gene sequence: CDR1 MDHEN, CDR2 SYDVKM. V lost 7 bases and J lost 1, with 13 bases in between. This CDR3 contains 14 residues. The CDR3 DNA follows: TGTGCCAGCACCTCCCCCCCGCCGAACACTGAAGCTTTCTTT. Translation: CASTSPPPNTEAFF.

This clonotype has ten or more counts. The gene calls are TRBV10-1 and TRBJ2-7, with 7 bases identical to TRBD2. Germline lookup yields CDR1 WNHNN and CDR2 SYGVQD (reference sequence). The CDR3 spans 14 residues. The J segment lost 2 bases and the V segment lost 11 bases, leaving 12 bases of the junction unmatched. The CDR3 region has the DNA TGCGCCGGAAACCGGGACTACCATCCCTACGAGCAGTACTTC. Protein product: CAGNRDYHPYEQYF.

This clonotype was recorded many times. The chain joins TRBV7-3 to TRBJ2-3, with 9 bases fitting TRBD2. The CDR3 covers 15 residues. J was trimmed by 1 base and V by 5 bases; bases with no gene match: 4. CDR1 and CDR2 from the germline V gene are SGHTA and FQGTGA. This chain's CDR3 is CASSISGSGTDTQYF. CDR3 DNA sequence: TGTGCCAGCAGCATTAGCGGGAGTGGCACAGATACGCAGTATTTT.

About this clonotype: A much bigger clone sits one base away, suggesting this may be a read error. V and J are TRBV7-2 and TRBJ2-4, with no clear D. CDR1 SGHTA and CDR2 FQGNSA come from the germline V gene. This CDR3 is built from 13 residues. CDR3 protein: CASSASSKNIRYF. CDR3 DNA sequence: TGTGCCAGCAGCGCAAGTTCCAAAAACATTCGGTACTTC.

This clonotype was observed at least ten times. The chain recombines TRBV18 with TRBJ1-2; D is perhaps TRBD1 (5 bases). Germline CDR1 and CDR2: KGHSH and LQKENI. The CDR3 consists of 15 residues. The V end lost 4 bases, the J end lost 2 bases, and 14 bases lay between the germline ends. CDR3 region: CASSQTQGLNYGYTF. The CDR3 nucleotides read TGTGCCAGCTCACAAACCCAGGGACTCAACTATGGCTACACCTTC.

The V and J genes are TRBV20-1 and TRBJ2-2; weak D call: TRBD2 (6 bases). The CDR3 runs to 15 residues. V lost 5 bases and J 7 bases, leaving 20 bases between the germline ends. Germline loops: CDR1 DFQATT, CDR2 SNEGSKA (reference sequence). For the CDR3, the DNA is TGCAGTGCTCTTCCAGACCGGGAGTGGGTCGGGGAGCTGTTTTTT. It translates to CSALPDREWVGELFF.

This clonotype was found a few times. The CDR3, as DNA: TGTGCCAGCAGTTGGGGAAGCACGGGAGAGACCCAGTACTTC. Its translation is CASSWGSTGETQYF. The J gene is TRBJ2-5, the V gene TRBV14; D gene uncertain. The length of the CDR3 is 14 residues. From germline, CDR1 is SGHDN and CDR2 FVKESK. The V gene lost 6 bases and the J gene lost 4 bases, with 15 bases spanning the gap.

The genes are TRBV6-2 or TRBV6-3 and TRBJ1-5; D remains ambiguous. The CDR3 is 16 amino acids. Germline loops: CDR1 MNHEY, CDR2 SVGEGT. V was trimmed by 2 bases and J by 1 base, leaving 12 bases between them. Here the CDR3 DNA reads TGTGCCAGCAGTTACGGCGCGGGAATAAGCAATCAGCCCCAGCATTTT. It specifies CASSYGAGISNQPQHF.

The J gene is TRBJ2-7, the V gene TRBV6-2 or TRBV6-3; perhaps D is TRBD1 or TRBD2 (6 bases each). Trimming left V 10 bases short and J 2 bases short, with 15 bases between. The length of the CDR3 is 13 residues. CDR1 and CDR2 from the germline V gene are MNHEY and SVGEGT. CDR3 residues: CANGGGLPYEQYF. Here the CDR3 DNA reads TGTGCCAACGGAGGGGGATTACCCTACGAGCAGTACTTC.

The chain is built from TRBV10-3 and TRBJ1-1, with 11 bases aligning to TRBD1. CDR3 length equals 17 residues. V trimming: 0 bases; J trimming: 0 bases; junction bases outside the gene matches: 3. CDR1 is ENHRY and CDR2 is SYGVKD in the germline V gene. The CDR3 bases are TGTGCCATCAGTGAGTCAGGACAGGGGGCCGTGAACACTGAAGCTTTCTTT. Translated: CAISESGQGAVNTEAFF.

This clonotype was picked up a small number of times. Possible read error: a much larger clone is one base away. V is TRBV2 and J is TRBJ1-1; D gene ambiguous. The germline V gene has CDR1 SNHLY and CDR2 FYNNEI. Trimming stripped 3 bases from V and 13 bases from J, with 18 bases between. The CDR3 spans 13 residues. The CDR3 DNA sequence: TGTGCCAGCAGTGAGTTTCCGGAAGGGAGGATTTTCTTT. Protein sequence: CASSEFPEGRIFF.

The J gene is TRBJ2-3, the V gene TRBV7-9; 12 nucleotides agree with TRBD2. V shed 1 base, J shed 3 bases, and the junction held 8 bases outside the gene matches. Germline V lookup: CDR1 SEHNR, CDR2 FQNEAQ (reference sequence). The CDR3 has 18 residues. The CDR3 sequence is CASSLERLAGGRTDTQYF. As DNA, the CDR3 is TGTGCCAGCAGCTTAGAGAGGCTAGCGGGAGGGAGGACAGATACGCAGTATTTT.

This clonotype was seen at least ten times. This sequence joins TRBV7-9 and TRBJ2-1, with TRBD2 as a possible D gene (6 bases). The CDR3 consists of 13 residues. Trimming removed 11 bases at V and 5 bases at J, with 16 bases between. CDR1 and CDR2 from the germline V gene are SEHNR and FQNEAQ (reference sequence). The CDR3 protein is CAASGAKDNEQFF. In DNA form, the CDR3 reads TGTGCCGCCTCGGGAGCTAAGGACAATGAGCAGTTCTTC.

In DNA, the CDR3 is TGTGCCAGCAGTCAGGTTACTGAAGCTTTCTTT. It specifies CASSQVTEAFF. The chain uses TRBV6-1 and TRBJ1-1; no definite D call. The germline V gene has CDR1 MNHNS and CDR2 SASEGT. Trimming left V 5 bases short and J 5 bases short, with 6 bases between. CDR3 length: 11 amino acids.

This clonotype was seen more than once but under ten times. In nucleotides, the CDR3 is TGCGCCAGCCGCCCTACATATCAGGGGTCCTCTTCCTACGAGCAGTACTTC. This sequence encodes CASRPTYQGSSSYEQYF. The chain joins TRBV5-1 to TRBJ2-7; perhaps TRBD1 as D (6 bases). Trimming cost V 7 bases and J 1 base, with 24 bases left between them. The length of the CDR3 is 17 residues. Germline V gene lookup returns CDR1 SGHRS and CDR2 YFSETQ.

The chain uses TRBV9 and TRBJ2-7; D tentatively fits TRBD1 or TRBD2 (6 bases each). V lost 4 bases and J lost 3, with 17 bases in between. The CDR3 length is 15 residues. CDR1 SGDLS and CDR2 YYNGEE come from the germline V gene. As DNA, the CDR3 is TGTGCCAGCAGCTCCACAGGGACTCCGATCTACGAGCAGTACTTC. Its protein product is CASSSTGTPIYEQYF.